This TCR beta chain was recorded in a study of blood T cell repertoires in COVID-19. The overall study: Donors in the United States, Italy and Spain gave samples during acute or convalescent COVID-19.

In the original workflow: Estimation of nucleated cell counts relied on the amplification of reference gene primers. Using immunoSEQ multiplex PCR, the repertoire was profiled, and TCRdb retains in-frame clones only, with some absent. The V and J calls and the clone size are those of that table, but D and trimming were determined from the DNA. In the table there are some 270,000 clones, about 89% of which are singletons. The TCR originated in a man aged 50 or older with acute or convalescent COVID-19. The sequencing sample was made of peripheral blood.

The CDR3 reads CASREGQGNEKLFF. The CDR3 nucleotides read TGTGCCAGCAGGGAGGGACAGGGGAATGAAAAACTGTTTTTT. V gene TRBV5-6 combines with J gene TRBJ1-4; 10 bases agree with TRBD1. Germline CDR1 SGHDT, CDR2 YYEEEE. V shed 5 bases and J 5 bases; nucleotides not matched to a gene: 3. The CDR3 contains 14 residues.